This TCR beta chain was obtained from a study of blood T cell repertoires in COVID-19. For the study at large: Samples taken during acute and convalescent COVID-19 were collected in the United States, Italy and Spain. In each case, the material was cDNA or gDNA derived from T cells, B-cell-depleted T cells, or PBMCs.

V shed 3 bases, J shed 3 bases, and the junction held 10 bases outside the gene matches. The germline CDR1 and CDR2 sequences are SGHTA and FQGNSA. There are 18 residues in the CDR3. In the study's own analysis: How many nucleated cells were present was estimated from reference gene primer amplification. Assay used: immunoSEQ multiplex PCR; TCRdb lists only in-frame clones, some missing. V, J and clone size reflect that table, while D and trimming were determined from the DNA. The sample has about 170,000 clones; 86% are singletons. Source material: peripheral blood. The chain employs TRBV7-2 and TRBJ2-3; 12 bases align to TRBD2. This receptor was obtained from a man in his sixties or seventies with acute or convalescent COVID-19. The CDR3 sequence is CASSFPASGGAGTDTQYF. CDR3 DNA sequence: TGTGCCAGCAGCTTTCCGGCTAGCGGGGGGGCCGGAACAGATACGCAGTATTTT.